This T cell receptor beta chain was captured by sequencing in a study of T cells in Graves' hyperthyroidism and ophthalmopathy. Researchers took RNA transcripts and amplified the TCR beta CDR3 regions from them. During a first-round RT-PCR of the TCR CDR3, the HTBI primer set was used. TCRdb re-derived calls from the multiplex PCR reads in MiXCR, one entry per CDR3 protein. The sample gives approximately 620,000 distinct CDR3 sequences, about a sixth of which show up once; approximately 3.5% is in the top ten. Sequencing was done on a sample of blood. This TCR came from a woman aged 40 to 55 with Graves' ophthalmopathy.

The CDR3 loop is CASSPRQFEAFF. The CDR3 coding sequence is TGTGCCAGCAGTCCTAGACAGTTTGAAGCTTTCTTT. The chain recombines TRBV6-1 with TRBJ1-1; a weak D match, TRBD1 (5 bases). Trimming cost V 5 bases and J 7 bases, with 11 bases left between them. This CDR3 region has 12 residues. Germline V gene lookup returns CDR1 MNHNS and CDR2 SASEGT.